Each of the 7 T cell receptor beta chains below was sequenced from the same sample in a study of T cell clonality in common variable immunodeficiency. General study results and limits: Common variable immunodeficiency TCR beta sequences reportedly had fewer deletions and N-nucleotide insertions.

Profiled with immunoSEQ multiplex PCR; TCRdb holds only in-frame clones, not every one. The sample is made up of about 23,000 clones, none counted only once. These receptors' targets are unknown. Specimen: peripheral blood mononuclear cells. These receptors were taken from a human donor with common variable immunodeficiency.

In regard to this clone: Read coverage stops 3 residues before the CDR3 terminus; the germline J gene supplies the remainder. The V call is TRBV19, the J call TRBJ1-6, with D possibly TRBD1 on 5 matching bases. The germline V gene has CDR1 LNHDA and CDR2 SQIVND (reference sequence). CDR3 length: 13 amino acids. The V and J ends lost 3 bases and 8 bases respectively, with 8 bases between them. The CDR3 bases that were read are TGTGCCAGTAGTATCCAGACAGATTCACCC. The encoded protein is CASSIQTDSP. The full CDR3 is CASSIQTDSPLHF.

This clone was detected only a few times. The CDR3 reads CASSLMSSGGSQETQYF. The sequenced part of the CDR3 DNA is TGCGCCAGCAGCTTGATGAGCAGCGGGGGCTCGCAAGAGACC. The chain links TRBV5-1 to TRBJ2-5; 8 bases fit TRBD2. The DNA ends 3 residues before the CDR3 does, and the rest of the CDR3 is filled in from the germline J gene. J was trimmed by 2 bases and V by 1 base; bases with no gene match: 10. Germline lookup yields CDR1 SGHRS and CDR2 YFSETQ. There are 17 residues in the CDR3. Drawing the rest from reference TRBV5-1 and TRBJ2-5, the complete variable domain is KAGVTQTPRYLIKTRGQQVTLSCSPISGHRSVSWYQQTPGQGLQFLFEYFSETQRNKGNFPGRFSGRQFSNSRSEMNVSTLELGDSALYLCASSLMSSGGSQETQYFGPGTRLLVL.

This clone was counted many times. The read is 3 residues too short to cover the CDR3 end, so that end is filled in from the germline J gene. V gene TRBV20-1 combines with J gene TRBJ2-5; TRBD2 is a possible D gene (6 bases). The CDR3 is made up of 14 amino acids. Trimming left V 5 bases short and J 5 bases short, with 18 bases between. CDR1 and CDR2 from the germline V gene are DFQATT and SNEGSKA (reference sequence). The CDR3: CSARAGTERETQYF. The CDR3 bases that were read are TGCAGTGCTCGCGCGGGAACGGAGCGGGAGACC.

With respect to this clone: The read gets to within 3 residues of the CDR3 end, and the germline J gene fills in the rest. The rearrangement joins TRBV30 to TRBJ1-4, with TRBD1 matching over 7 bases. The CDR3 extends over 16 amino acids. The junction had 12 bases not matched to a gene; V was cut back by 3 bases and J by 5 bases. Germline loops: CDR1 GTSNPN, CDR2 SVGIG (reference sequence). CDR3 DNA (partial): TGTGCCTGGAGGGGTAAAATGGGACAGAGAAATGAAAAA. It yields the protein CAWRGKMGQRNEK. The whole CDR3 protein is CAWRGKMGQRNEKLFF.

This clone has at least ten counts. CDR3 amino acids: CASSPGDLSTDTQYF. The sequenced part of the CDR3 DNA is TGCGCCAGCAGCCCAGGGGATCTGAGCACAGATACG. The chain is built from TRBV5-1 and TRBJ2-3; possible D gene TRBD1, 6 bases. The read finishes 3 residues shy of the CDR3 end, and the germline J gene is used to complete it. The length of the CDR3 is 15 residues. Trimming cost V 4 bases and J 0 bases, with 12 bases left between them. Germline V gene data show CDR1 as SGHRS and CDR2 as YFSETQ.

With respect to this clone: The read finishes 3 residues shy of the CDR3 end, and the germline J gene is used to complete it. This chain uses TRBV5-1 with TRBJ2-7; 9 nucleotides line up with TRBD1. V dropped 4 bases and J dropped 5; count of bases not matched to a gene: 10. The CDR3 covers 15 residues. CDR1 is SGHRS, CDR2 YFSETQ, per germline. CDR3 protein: CASSLGGDRVHEQYF. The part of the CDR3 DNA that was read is TGCGCCAGCAGCCTGGGGGGGGACAGGGTCCACGAG.

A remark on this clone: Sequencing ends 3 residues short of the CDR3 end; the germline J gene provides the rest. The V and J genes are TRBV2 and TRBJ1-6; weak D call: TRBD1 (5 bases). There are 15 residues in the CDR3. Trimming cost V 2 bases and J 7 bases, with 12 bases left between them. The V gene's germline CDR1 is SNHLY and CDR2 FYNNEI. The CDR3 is CASSEIGGRNSPLHF. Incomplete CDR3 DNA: TGTGCCAGCAGTGAAATCGGGGGAAGGAATTCACCC.